Given below is one T cell receptor beta chain in context. The CDR3 has 15 amino acids. With 0 bases removed from V and 5 bases from J, the gap between germline ends came to 11 bases. Germline values: CDR1 SGHRS, CDR2 YFSETQ. Libraries were prepared by immunoSEQ multiplex PCR; TCRdb keeps only in-frame clonotypes and omits some of them. The table records 65,000 to 85,000 clones, 88% of them present only once. These data originate in a study of blood T cell repertoires in COVID-19. The sequence came from a human donor in a cohort sampled during active COVID-19. This chain uses TRBV5-1 with TRBJ1-4; no definite D call. Source material: peripheral blood. The CDR3: CASSLAESTNEKLFF. The CDR3 bases are TGCGCCAGCAGCTTGGCCGAGAGTACGAATGAAAAACTGTTTTTT.